The 17 T cell receptor beta chains listed next were all sequenced from one sample in a study of shared clonotypes between healthy human individuals. Clones were read by immunoSEQ multiplex PCR, and TCRdb kept only the in-frame ones, dropping some. Of about 2.4 million clones listed, approximately 93% were seen once; the top ten hold about 0.39%. The sample comprised naive CD4+ T cells from PBMCs. The subset is: CD45RA+ positively selected. The receptor source for this set is a man aged 18 to 30 in good health. Some clones in this sample may be carry-over from other donors' samples.

Notes on this clone: Other DNA sequences in this specimen translate into the identical CDR3. The chain is built from TRBV7-2 and TRBJ1-5; no reliable D call. Deletions cut 5 bases from V and 3 bases from J, with 11 bases between. The CDR3 is 14 residues long. Germline CDR1 reads SGHTA; CDR2 reads FQGNSA. The CDR3 sequence is CASSRDTPNQPQHF. CDR3 DNA sequence: TGTGCCAGCAGCCGAGATACCCCCAATCAGCCCCAGCATTTT.

This clone appeared a few times. This chain links TRBV5-1 with TRBJ1-5; 7 nucleotides agree with TRBD1. This CDR3 spans 15 amino acids. Per the germline V gene, CDR1 is SGHRS and CDR2 is YFSETQ. V gave up 4 bases and J gave up 4 bases; unmatched junction bases: 8. The CDR3 region is CASSPGQYPNQPQHF. The CDR3 DNA follows: TGCGCCAGCAGCCCGGGACAGTACCCAAATCAGCCCCAGCATTTT.

The gene calls are TRBV4-1 and TRBJ2-3, with TRBD2 matching over 9 bases. Germline values: CDR1 MGHRA, CDR2 YSYEKL. The CDR3 runs to 13 residues. V dropped 3 bases and J dropped 6; count of bases not matched to a gene: 1. DNA for the CDR3: TGCGCCAGCAGCCAGAGCGGGAGGGATACGCAGTATTTT. Translating gives CASSQSGRDTQYF.

The chain joins TRBV28 to TRBJ1-5, with D unresolved. Germline CDR1 and CDR2: MDHEN and SYDVKM. The CDR3 totals 14 residues. Trimming took 2 bases from V and 9 from J, leaving 14 bases between them. DNA for the CDR3: TGTGCCAGCAGTTTAGCCCCCCTAGGCCGGCCCCAGCATTTT. Translating it yields CASSLAPLGRPQHF.

The chain couples TRBV2 to TRBJ2-3; TRBD2 matches at 9 bases. Germline lookup yields CDR1 SNHLY and CDR2 FYNNEI. Unmatched junction bases numbered 1, after V lost 3 bases and J lost 3 bases. The CDR3 has 14 amino acids. The CDR3 DNA reads TGTGCCAGCAGTGACAGCGGGAGGACAGATACGCAGTATTTT. Amino acids: CASSDSGRTDTQYF.

The chain combines TRBV19 with TRBJ1-1; D is perhaps TRBD1 (6 bases). Germline V CDR1 and CDR2: LNHDA, SQIVND (reference sequence). This CDR3 has 15 amino acids. Trimming cost V 3 bases and J 4 bases, with 15 bases left between them. Here the CDR3 reads CASSITGRSFTEAFF. In DNA form, the CDR3 reads TGTGCCAGTAGTATTACAGGGCGGTCATTCACTGAAGCTTTCTTT.

The chain combines TRBV10-2 with TRBJ2-3; 12 bases line up with TRBD2. The V gene end was trimmed by 6 bases and the J gene end by 4 bases; junction bases not matched to a gene: 2. The germline V gene has CDR1 WSHSY and CDR2 SAAADI. The length of the CDR3 is 14 residues. CDR3 in amino acids: CASSTSGRSDTQYF. CDR3 coding DNA: TGCGCCAGCAGCACTAGCGGGAGGTCAGATACGCAGTATTTT.

The chain is built from TRBV30 and TRBJ2-4; possible D gene TRBD2, 5 bases. The germline V gene has CDR1 GTSNPN and CDR2 SVGIG (reference sequence). V was pared by 3 bases and J by 8 bases, with 14 bases between. The CDR3 is made up of 13 amino acids. The CDR3 spells CAWSEGVRYIQYF. The CDR3 region has the DNA TGTGCCTGGAGCGAGGGTGTGAGGTACATTCAGTACTTC.

This sequence joins TRBV27 and TRBJ1-3, with D perhaps TRBD1 (6 bases). CDR1 is MNHEY and CDR2 is SMNVEV in the germline V gene (reference sequence). The CDR3 is 15 amino acids. Trimming pared 3 bases from V and 2 bases from J, leaving 11 bases between. CDR3 sequence: CASSLGQGTGNTIYF. As DNA, the CDR3 is TGTGCCAGCAGTTTGGGGCAGGGGACTGGAAACACCATATATTTT.

The V call is TRBV30, the J call TRBJ2-4, with a weak D call TRBD2 (6 bases). Germline CDR1 is GTSNPN and CDR2 is SVGIG (reference sequence). The CDR3 loop spans 14 amino acids. V dropped 0 bases and J dropped 5 bases, with 11 bases sitting between them. The CDR3 sequence is CAWSVGGWENIQYF. CDR3 sequence (DNA): TGTGCCTGGAGTGTCGGGGGATGGGAAAACATTCAGTACTTC.

The chain uses TRBV4-3 and TRBJ1-6, with TRBD1 identical over 9 bases. The CDR3 is 17 amino acids. Germline lookup yields CDR1 LGHNA and CDR2 YSLEER. With 3 bases clipped from V and 9 bases from J, the junction kept 12 bases outside the gene matches. The CDR3 reads CASSQRSGGQGGSPLHF. Written as DNA, the CDR3 is TGCGCCAGCAGCCAGAGGAGCGGGGGACAGGGTGGTTCACCCCTCCACTTT.

V is TRBV10-3 and J is TRBJ2-7; TRBD2 agrees at 9 bases. The CDR3 is made up of 15 amino acids. Germline assignment: CDR1 ENHRY and CDR2 SYGVKD. Trimming removed 8 bases from V and 2 bases from J; junction bases left unmatched: 10. For the CDR3, the DNA is TGTGCCATCGGCGCGGGAGGGCAGGTCCCCTACGAGCAGTACTTC. Translation: CAIGAGGQVPYEQYF.

The chain employs TRBV6-1 and TRBJ2-7, with D perhaps TRBD2 (6 bases). This CDR3 spans 15 amino acids. V was cut by 8 bases and J by 1 base, with 18 bases left in between. CDR1 and CDR2 (germline): MNHNS, SASEGT. The CDR3 DNA is TGTGCCAGCGCCCCATCCGGGAGAGCGTCCTACGAGCAGTACTTC. As protein: CASAPSGRASYEQYF.

This clone was seen only once. V is TRBV5-1 and J is TRBJ2-7, with 12 nucleotides matching TRBD1. Germline-derived CDR1 and CDR2 are SGHRS and YFSETQ. This CDR3 region has 15 residues. V lost 0 bases to trimming and J lost 5 bases; unmatched junction nucleotides: 3. The CDR3 here is CASSLGGQGAHEQYF. CDR3 in DNA: TGCGCCAGCAGCTTGGGGGGACAGGGGGCCCACGAGCAGTACTTC.

The J gene is TRBJ1-2, the V gene TRBV18, with D possibly being TRBD1 (6 bases). This CDR3 comprises 14 residues. Germline V gives CDR1 KGHSH, CDR2 LQKENI. The V end lost 1 base, the J end lost 7 bases, and 13 bases lay between the germline ends. CDR3 loop: CASSPQKGGTGYTF. DNA for the CDR3: TGTGCCAGCTCACCACAGAAAGGGGGAACTGGCTACACCTTC.

This chain links TRBV18 with TRBJ2-5; unclear D gene. CDR3 length: 13 amino acids. Germline CDR1 reads KGHSH; CDR2 reads LQKENI. The V gene lost 6 bases and the J gene lost 3 bases, with 11 bases spanning the gap. This chain's CDR3 is CASSLRAEETQYF. The CDR3 DNA sequence: TGTGCCAGCTCCCTAAGGGCTGAAGAGACCCAGTACTTC.

The chain combines TRBV19 with TRBJ2-7; weak D call: TRBD2 (6 bases). CDR1 and CDR2 (germline): LNHDA, SQIVND (reference sequence). CDR3 length equals 15 residues. The V end was cut by 4 bases, the J end by 2 bases, with 15 bases between. In nucleotides, the CDR3 is TGTGCCAGTAGTAGTGGCGGGAACCTAGCCTACGAGCAGTACTTC. Its translation is CASSSGGNLAYEQYF.